What follows are 16 T cell receptor beta chains derived from one specimen sequenced in a study of blood T cell repertoires in COVID-19. The table came from immunoSEQ multiplex PCR; TCRdb's copy has only in-frame clones and leaves some out. The sample includes a few hundred thousand clones, roughly 85% of them seen just once. Sequencing input: PBMCs or T cells enriched from blood (not recorded which). All receptors derive from a woman in her thirties who had recovered from COVID-19.

The chain is built from TRBV12-3 or TRBV12-4 and TRBJ2-1; possible D gene TRBD1, 6 bases. The V end lost 2 bases, the J end lost 8 bases, and 10 bases lay between the germline ends. This CDR3 has 13 residues. The CDR3 sequence is CASSLQGHYEQFF. As DNA, the CDR3 is TGTGCCAGCAGTTTACAGGGGCACTATGAGCAGTTCTTC.

This chain links TRBV7-8 with TRBJ1-6; the match to TRBD1 covers 7 bases. CDR1 SGHVS and CDR2 FQNEAQ come from the germline V gene. The CDR3 covers 15 residues. V dropped 5 bases and J dropped 5; count of bases not matched to a gene: 6. The CDR3 loop reads CASSPPGTDNSPLHF. CDR3 bases: TGTGCCAGCAGCCCTCCCGGGACAGATAATTCACCCCTCCACTTT.

The genes are TRBV30 and TRBJ1-3; D call uncertain. Trimming removed 0 bases at V and 6 bases at J, with 9 bases between. In germline, CDR1 is GTSNPN, CDR2 SVGIG (reference sequence). There are 13 residues in the CDR3. This CDR3 is CAWSVGGINTIYF. DNA of the CDR3: TGTGCCTGGAGTGTAGGCGGGATAAACACCATATATTTT.

This chain joins TRBV6-2 or TRBV6-3 and TRBJ1-2; possible D gene TRBD1, 5 bases. V lost 6 bases to trimming and J lost 5 bases, with 10 bases between them. CDR1 MNHEY and CDR2 SVGEGT come from the germline V gene. The CDR3 runs 12 residues. Written as DNA, the CDR3 is TGTGCCAGCAGCGACGGGGGGTATGGCTACACCTTC. Translation gives CASSDGGYGYTF.

CDR3 in amino acids: CASTLSAGNNQPQHF. CDR3 nucleotides: TGTGCCAGCACCCTGAGTGCAGGGAACAATCAGCCCCAGCATTTT. The chain has TRBV2 and TRBJ1-5; maybe TRBD1 (5 bases). Looked up from germline, CDR1 is SNHLY and CDR2 is FYNNEI. There are 15 residues in the CDR3. V lost 7 bases to trimming and J lost 3 bases, with 16 bases between them.

The V call is TRBV7-9, the J call TRBJ1-5; 10 positions match TRBD1. Per germline, CDR1 SEHNR and CDR2 FQNEAQ (reference sequence). The CDR3 has 15 amino acids. Unmatched junction bases numbered 3, after V lost 2 bases and J lost 5 bases. The CDR3 DNA is TGTGCCAGCAGCTTACGGGACAGGGGTGATCAGCCCCAGCATTTT. As protein: CASSLRDRGDQPQHF.

This chain links TRBV6-2 or TRBV6-3 with TRBJ2-5; D remains ambiguous. V lost 2 bases and J 4 bases, leaving 11 bases between the germline ends. This CDR3 is 14 amino acids long. CDR1 and CDR2 (germline): MNHEY, SVGEGT. The CDR3: CASSYVQTPETQYF. The CDR3 DNA follows: TGTGCCAGCAGTTACGTACAGACGCCAGAGACCCAGTACTTC.

The chain couples TRBV27 to TRBJ1-5; D not certain. V was trimmed by 2 bases and J by 3 bases, leaving 8 bases between them. This CDR3 is built from 14 residues. The germline V gene encodes CDR1 MNHEY and CDR2 SMNVEV (reference sequence). In DNA, the CDR3 is TGTGCCAGCAGTTTAGGCTCCACCAATCAGCCCCAGCATTTT. This codes for CASSLGSTNQPQHF.

The chain uses TRBV2 and TRBJ1-4, with D possibly matching TRBD1 (5 bases). Trimming removed 4 bases at V and 0 bases at J, with 6 bases between. CDR1 and CDR2 from the germline V gene are SNHLY and FYNNEI. This CDR3 region has 14 residues. As DNA, the CDR3 is TGTGCCAGCAGTGTGGGGCCAACTAATGAAAAACTGTTTTTT. Amino acids: CASSVGPTNEKLFF.

The V gene is TRBV4-2, the J gene TRBJ2-1; unclear D gene. With 0 bases removed from V and 5 bases from J, the gap between germline ends came to 14 bases. The germline CDR1 and CDR2 sequences are LGHNA and YNFKEQ. This CDR3 has 16 residues. The CDR3 sequence: CASSQDGLGGDNEQFF. The CDR3 DNA is TGTGCCAGCAGCCAAGACGGGTTAGGCGGAGACAATGAGCAGTTCTTC.

The V gene is TRBV2, the J gene TRBJ1-5, with D possibly TRBD1 on 5 matching bases. The CDR3 runs 17 residues. Between the trimmed V and J ends, which lost 1 base and 4 bases, there was a span of 17 bases. In germline, CDR1 is SNHLY, CDR2 FYNNEI. The CDR3 DNA reads as TGTGCCAGCAGTGAAGGCCCCCGGCAGGGTGCAAATCAGCCCCAGCATTTT. It yields the protein CASSEGPRQGANQPQHF.

This chain links TRBV7-9 with TRBJ1-3; 8 positions match TRBD1. The CDR3 contains 12 residues. Germline CDR1 is SEHNR and CDR2 is FQNEAQ (reference sequence). With 8 bases clipped from V and 9 bases from J, the junction kept 6 bases outside the gene matches. The CDR3 protein is CASAETGATIYF. Here the CDR3 DNA reads TGTGCCAGCGCCGAGACAGGGGCCACCATATATTTT.

The chain joins TRBV19 to TRBJ1-6, with D perhaps matching TRBD1 (5 bases). Trimming left V 6 bases short and J 7 bases short, with 13 bases between. The CDR3 contains 14 residues. Germline V gene sequence: CDR1 LNHDA, CDR2 SQIVND (reference sequence). The CDR3 sequence is CASSTTAYNSPLHF. For the CDR3, the DNA is TGTGCCAGTAGCACGACAGCATACAATTCACCCCTCCACTTT.

This clone was observed once. The rearrangement links TRBV7-3 to TRBJ1-1; D might be TRBD1 (5 bases). Per the germline V gene, CDR1 is SGHTA and CDR2 is FQGTGA. V was trimmed by 4 bases and J by 3 bases, leaving 18 bases between them. CDR3 length: 16 residues. CDR3 in amino acids: CASSSDPRGLYTEAFF. The DNA for the CDR3 is TGTGCCAGCAGCTCCGACCCCCGGGGACTCTACACTGAAGCTTTCTTT.

The chain carries TRBV6-5 and TRBJ1-5; tentative D call: TRBD1 (6 bases). The CDR3 is 13 amino acids. Germline CDR1 and CDR2: MNHEY and SVGAGI. Trimming cost V 5 bases and J 6 bases, with 11 bases left between them. Here the CDR3 DNA reads TGTGCCAGCAGTCCAAACAGGGCTCAGCCCCAGCATTTT. Translated: CASSPNRAQPQHF.

This rearrangement joins TRBV7-9 to TRBJ1-4; the D gene is possibly TRBD1 (5 bases). The CDR3 contains 12 residues. The germline gives CDR1 SEHNR, CDR2 FQNEAQ (reference sequence). V dropped 1 base and J dropped 11 bases, with 8 bases sitting between them. CDR3 in amino acids: CASSLEGVKLFF. The DNA of the CDR3 is TGTGCCAGCAGCTTAGAAGGGGTGAAACTGTTTTTT.